This entry is about one T cell receptor (beta chain). The target antigen is unknown. The data derive from a study of T cells after yellow fever vaccination. Broader study findings: The booster response re-showed most primary clones: 96% CD4, 88% CD8. The study found a weaker secondary response that peaked faster, day 5 versus 15.

One entry per CDR3 protein results from TCRdb running MiXCR on the 5' RACE reads. The profile shows a few hundred thousand distinct CDR3 sequences, 7.5% to 9% of them singletons. The ends were cut back, 1 base at V and 5 bases at J, with 14 bases in the middle. Looked up from germline, CDR1 is SGHTA and CDR2 is FQGNSA. The CDR3 length is 15 residues. The genes are TRBV7-2 and TRBJ1-1; maybe TRBD1 (6 bases). This sample comprised CD4+ T cells sorted from PBMCs, obtained 5 days after the yellow fever booster vaccination. This TCR was recovered from a man between 18 and 35 years old who received the YFV17D yellow fever vaccine. CDR3 DNA sequence: TGTGCCAGCAGCTTAGTTCGGGGGGCACGGACTGAAGCTTTCTTT. Protein product: CASSLVRGARTEAFF.